Here is one T cell receptor beta chain with its context. The data were taken from a study of blood T cell repertoires in COVID-19. CDR3 length equals 15 residues. V lost 1 base and J 5 bases, leaving 13 bases between the germline ends. CDR1 MNHEY and CDR2 SVGEGT come from the germline V gene. Participants classified as exposed had met a COVID-19 case within 2 weeks before study entry. The method was immunoSEQ multiplex PCR; TCRdb's version includes in-frame clones alone and lacks a portion of them. The data hold roughly 150,000 clones, with over 80% observed a single time. Sequencing used PBMCs or T cells enriched from blood (not recorded which). The TCR was taken from an older man who had been exposed to COVID-19. The chain employs TRBV6-2 or TRBV6-3 and TRBJ2-3; no firm D call. The chain's CDR3 is CASSYFSPGEDTQYF. The DNA of the CDR3 is TGTGCCAGCAGTTACTTCTCCCCTGGAGAAGATACGCAGTATTTT.